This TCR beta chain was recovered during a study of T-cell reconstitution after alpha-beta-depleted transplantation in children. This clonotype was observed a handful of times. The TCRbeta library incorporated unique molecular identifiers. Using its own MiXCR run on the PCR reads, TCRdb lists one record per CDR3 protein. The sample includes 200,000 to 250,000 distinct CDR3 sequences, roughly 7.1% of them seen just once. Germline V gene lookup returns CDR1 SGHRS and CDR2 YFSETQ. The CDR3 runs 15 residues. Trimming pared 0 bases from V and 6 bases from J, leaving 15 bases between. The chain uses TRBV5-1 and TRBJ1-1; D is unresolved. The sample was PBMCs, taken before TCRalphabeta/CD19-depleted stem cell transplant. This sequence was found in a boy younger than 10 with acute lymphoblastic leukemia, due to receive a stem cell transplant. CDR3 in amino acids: CASSLGLTVDPEAFF. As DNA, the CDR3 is TGCGCCAGCAGCTTGGGCCTAACAGTAGACCCTGAAGCTTTCTTT.